Shown below are 15 T cell receptor beta chains from a single sample sequenced in a study of Graves' ophthalmopathy and Graves' hyperthyroidism. RNA transcripts provided the template for amplifying TCR beta CDR3 regions. Amplification began with first-round RT-PCR using HTBI primers, then second-round multiplex PCR was performed. TCRdb analysed the multiplex PCR reads with MiXCR anew, one entry per CDR3 protein. This table has hundreds of thousands of distinct CDR3 sequences, over 40% appearing once. Sequenced sample: peripheral blood. The receptors were sampled from an adult man with Graves' ophthalmopathy.

This clonotype came up many times. J is TRBJ1-1 and V is TRBV20-1; the D is unclear. Germline V lookup: CDR1 DFQATT, CDR2 SNEGSKA (reference sequence). The CDR3 loop spans 14 amino acids. V lost 1 base, J lost 6 bases, and 15 bases lay in between. CDR3 residues: CSARVTRKTAEAFF. CDR3 bases: TGCAGTGCTAGAGTTACCCGCAAGACCGCTGAAGCTTTCTTT.

This clonotype has more than one count but fewer than ten. This sequence joins TRBV2 and TRBJ1-4; D unclear. Trimming shortened V by 7 bases and J by 6 bases, and 15 bases separated the two germline ends. The CDR3 loop spans 14 amino acids. Germline V gives CDR1 SNHLY, CDR2 FYNNEI. The CDR3 nucleotides are TGTGCCAGCACTGGAGGGCTCGGGTATGAAAAACTGTTTTTT. Protein sequence: CASTGGLGYEKLFF.

Many counts were recorded for this clonotype. V and J are TRBV7-8 and TRBJ1-4; D is unresolved. From germline, CDR1 is SGHVS and CDR2 FQNEAQ. This CDR3 is built from 13 residues. V gave up 5 bases and J gave up 8 bases, with 12 bases separating them. DNA for the CDR3: TGTGCCAGCAGCCTGAGTCTGCTAGAAAAACTGTTTTTT. Its protein product is CASSLSLLEKLFF.

This clonotype appeared many times. J is TRBJ2-7 and V is TRBV19; D remains ambiguous. The V gene lost 1 base and the J gene lost 2 bases, with 6 bases spanning the gap. The length of the CDR3 is 13 residues. CDR1 and CDR2 (germline): LNHDA, SQIVND (reference sequence). CDR3 sequence: CASSIGLTYEQYF. CDR3 sequence (DNA): TGTGCCAGTAGTATAGGGTTAACCTACGAGCAGTACTTC.

This clonotype was seen more than once but under ten times. This chain connects TRBV7-9 to TRBJ2-2, with D possibly TRBD1 on 6 matching bases. CDR3 length: 17 amino acids. V was pared by 4 bases and J by 7 bases, with 22 bases between. Germline V lookup: CDR1 SEHNR, CDR2 FQNEAQ (reference sequence). DNA for the CDR3: TGTGCCAGCAGCTCCAGGGGCTATGTCCAAACAGACGGGGAGCTGTTTTTT. Translating it yields CASSSRGYVQTDGELFF.

Points on this clonotype: Since a much larger clone is just one base distant, this may be a read error. The chain employs TRBV7-3 and TRBJ1-2; the match to TRBD1 covers 7 bases. Germline assignment: CDR1 SGHTA and CDR2 FQGTGA. The CDR3 extends over 13 amino acids. For the CDR3, the DNA is TGTGCCGGCAGCTTGAGACAGGGTAATGGCTACACCTTC. It codes for CAGSLRQGNGYTF.

Comment on this clonotype: A clone one base away is much larger, so this may be a read error. The rearrangement joins TRBV5-1 to TRBJ1-3; a possible D gene is TRBD1 (6 bases). Germline CDR1 reads SGHRS; CDR2 reads YFSETQ. The V and J ends lost 0 bases and 7 bases respectively, with 8 bases between them. This CDR3 contains 13 residues. CDR3 bases: TGCGCCAGCAGCTTGGACAGGGCGAACACCATATATTTT. It translates to CASSLDRANTIYF.

Ten or more counts support this clonotype. The J gene is TRBJ2-2, the V gene TRBV2, with TRBD2 identical over 10 bases. J gave up 4 bases and V 7 bases, and 3 bases lay outside the gene matches. The germline V gene encodes CDR1 SNHLY and CDR2 FYNNEI. This CDR3 comprises 14 residues. CDR3 region: CASILAGVTGELFF. The CDR3 DNA follows: TGTGCCAGCATCCTAGCGGGAGTCACCGGGGAGCTGTTTTTT.

V usage is TRBV4-3 and J usage is TRBJ2-2, with D possibly being TRBD2 (6 bases). Germline V lookup: CDR1 LGHNA, CDR2 YSLEER. Trimming took 0 bases from V and 7 from J, leaving 15 bases between them. CDR3 length equals 16 residues. This CDR3 reads CASSQDRAGWRGELFF. The CDR3 coding sequence is TGCGCCAGCAGCCAAGATCGGGCGGGGTGGCGCGGGGAGCTGTTTTTT.

V usage is TRBV19 and J usage is TRBJ2-7; D may be TRBD1 (5 bases). CDR1 and CDR2 from the germline V gene are LNHDA and SQIVND (reference sequence). The CDR3 is made up of 13 amino acids. Trimming cost V 10 bases and J 4 bases, with 17 bases left between them. The CDR3 bases are TGTGCCACCGCCAGGGCCTTCCCTTACGAGCAGTACTTC. Translated, it gives CATARAFPYEQYF.

The V and J genes are TRBV20-1 and TRBJ1-2; D unresolved. Trimming removed 6 bases at V and 3 bases at J, with 17 bases between. Germline V CDR1 and CDR2: DFQATT, SNEGSKA (reference sequence). CDR3 length: 14 residues. CDR3 region: CSARMSRGYYGYTF. Written as DNA, the CDR3 is TGCAGTGCGCGAATGAGTCGAGGGTACTATGGCTACACCTTC.

The chain recombines TRBV24-1 with TRBJ2-3; D possibly uses TRBD1 or TRBD2 (5 bases each). V was shortened by 6 bases and J by 5 bases, with 14 bases between the two germline ends. This CDR3 has 14 amino acids. Germline CDR1 KGHDR, CDR2 SFDVKD. The CDR3 is CATSLGHRGDTQYF. The CDR3 DNA sequence: TGTGCCACCAGTCTAGGACATCGGGGAGATACGCAGTATTTT.

The chain recombines TRBV9 with TRBJ1-6; 8 bases match TRBD1. The CDR3 has 15 amino acids. V was pared by 5 bases and J by 5 bases, with 6 bases of the junction left unmatched. The V gene's germline CDR1 is SGDLS and CDR2 YYNGEE. Here the CDR3 DNA reads TGTGCCAGCAGTTTATCAGGGGGCGATAATTCACCCCTCCACTTT. Protein product: CASSLSGGDNSPLHF.

Comment on this clonotype: This clone may be a read error of a much larger clone one base away. V usage is TRBV10-3 and J usage is TRBJ1-2, with a possible D match to TRBD1 (5 bases). This CDR3 spans 13 amino acids. Germline V gives CDR1 ENHRY, CDR2 SYGVKD. CDR3 amino acids: CASSTTGPHGCTF. The CDR3 nucleotides read TGTGCCAGCAGTACCACAGGCCCACATGGCTGCACCTTC.

The table lists this clonotype with many counts. The genes are TRBV7-6 and TRBJ1-4, with D unclear. V was cut by 3 bases and J by 0 bases, with 8 bases left in between. Looked up from germline, CDR1 is SGHVS and CDR2 is FNYEAQ. The CDR3 consists of 15 residues. CDR3 amino acids: CASSLYAATNEKLFF. In nucleotides, the CDR3 is TGTGCCAGCAGCTTGTACGCTGCAACTAATGAAAAACTGTTTTTT. Supplemented by reference TRBV7-6 and TRBJ1-4, the full variable domain reads GAGVSQSPRYKVTKRGQDVALRCDPISGHVSLYWYRQALGQGPEFLTYFNYEAQQDKSGLPNDRFSAERPEGSISTLTIQRTEQRDSAMYRCASSLYAATNEKLFFGSGTQLSVL.